The clone carrying this T cell receptor (beta chain) was counted at least ten times. The data are from a study of T cell repertoires in cytomegalovirus infection. MiXCR, run by TCRdb on the reads, gives a single entry per CDR3 protein. The repertoire holds approximately 550,000 distinct CDR3 sequences, with approximately 15% as singletons. From germline, CDR1 is MNHNY and CDR2 SVGAGI (reference sequence). CDR3 length: 13 amino acids. V lost 0 bases and J lost 6, with 6 bases in between. The chain uses TRBV6-6 and TRBJ2-1; D is unclear. The sequence derives from a human donor in good health (CMV status not recorded). Some clones in this sample may be carry-over from other donors' samples. Sequenced sample: CD8+ T cells from PBMCs. CDR3 sequence reads: CASSYSSANEQFF. CDR3 in DNA: TGTGCCAGCAGTTACTCGAGTGCCAATGAGCAGTTCTTC.